This TCR beta chain originates from a study of PD-L1 blockade in urothelial cancer (TCRdb year 2017). For the study in its entirety: All patients started therapy around 2014 and received atezolizumab 1,200 mg intravenously every 3 weeks. About 90% of the roughly 29 patients were males with bladder-origin urothelial cancer, and about 65% of the roughly 30 reported a prior smoking history. Patients had an ECOG performance status of 0 or 1 and had received between 0 and 3 prior chemotherapy regimens. Blood samples were analyzed at two time points: 3 weeks after treatment start (second dose) and 6 weeks after treatment start. A median of around 150,000 T cells and some 84,000 unique TCRs was obtained from blood samples, and a median clonality of approximately 0.08 was observed. Somatic, immune and clinical correlates of response to PD-L1 blockade with atezolizumab in urothelial cancer were the focus of an exploratory multi-omic analysis. Pretreatment tumor samples and matched peripheral blood, collected serially before and after atezolizumab treatment, underwent TCR sequencing. Progression-free survival longer than 6 months counted as durable clinical benefit, and TCR features were additionally tested against both progression-free and overall survival. In the same patients, whole exome sequencing and RNA sequencing of pretreatment tumors were performed in addition to TCR sequencing. Durable clinical benefit was achieved by nine patients but not by the remaining 20. Pretreatment blood TCR-seq was available for nearly 30 patients, at least one posttreatment blood collection was obtained for 25 or so patients, and tumor TCR-seq was available for 25 or so patients.

Findings and caveats that apply to the study as a whole: At 3 weeks after the start of treatment, tumor-associated TCR clones in peripheral blood had expanded more in patients with durable benefit (n ≈ 24, p = 0.022). A pretreatment peripheral blood TCR clonality below the median was linked to improved progression-free and overall survival. Because of the small sample size (n of about 29) and the many exploratory analyses performed, the results are intended to be regarded as hypothesis-generating.

Each PCR received spiked-in synthetic TCR analog templates so that absolute template abundance could be estimated from read counts. TCRbeta CDR3 regions were amplified from genomic DNA with bias-controlled V and J gene primers using the immunoSEQ assay. Sequencing of rearranged TCRbeta segments was done at approximately 20X coverage. In the source study's methods: Clustering was used to correct sequencing errors, and CDR3s were annotated against IMGT to assign V, D and J genes. Downstream analyses used only productive TCRbeta rearrangements, leaving out any out-of-frame or stop-codon sequences. To compute clonality, Shannon entropy was normalized by the log of the number of unique productive sequences and then subtracted from one. Fisher's exact test with Benjamini-Hochberg correction, using a cutoff of adjusted p below 0.01, was how clones that differed between time points or between blood and tumor were identified. TCRdb's version of the immuneACCESS table is confined to in-frame rearrangements and falls short of the full clone set. An unresolved V gene accounts for under half of the shortfall where checked; the remainder is of unknown origin. That table furnishes V, J and clone size, whereas the DNA furnished D and trimming. For this sample there are some 79,000 clones; roughly 87% appear just once. The ten top clones hold 8% to 10% of the sample.

The cohort comprised 30 or so patients with locally advanced or metastatic urothelial carcinoma treated at Memorial Sloan Kettering on a trial protocol. Peripheral blood mononuclear cells were collected pretreatment and during treatment, with between 1 and 8 total time points obtained per patient. The Qiagen DNeasy Blood extraction kit was used to purify genomic DNA from total PBMCs and tumor samples. PBMCs were collected pretreatment and during treatment, and were isolated and stored as previously described. The germline V gene (reference sequence) specifies SSHAT as CDR1 and FNYEAQ as CDR2. The CDR3 goes from the cysteine to the phenylalanine over 16 residues. The CDR3 DNA has 48 bases and is translated from base 1. As for this clone: The antigen this receptor binds is unknown. The junction departs from germline at one end; a sequencing error may be responsible.

The chain joins TRBV7-7 to TRBJ2-3, and 15 bases in between align with TRBD2. This receptor was taken from a man in his 70s with urothelial cancer. The sequencing used PBMCs, collected around atezolizumab (anti-PD-L1) treatment. The DNA sequence is given as TGTGCTAGCAGCTCCGGGACTAGCGGGAGGACAGATACGCAGTATTTT. It translates as CASSSGTSGRTDTQYF.